This T cell receptor beta chain was retrieved from a study of T cells in Graves' hyperthyroidism and ophthalmopathy. RNA transcripts gave rise to amplified TCR beta CDR3 regions. The HTBI primer set was used in a first-round RT-PCR of the TCR CDR3. TCRdb re-called the multiplex PCR reads with MiXCR, one entry per CDR3 protein. The profile shows some 300,000 distinct CDR3 sequences, around 20% of them singletons. This clonotype was observed at least ten times. CDR3 length: 14 residues. Germline V CDR1 and CDR2: MNHEY, SVGEGT. V lost 5 bases, J lost 2 bases, and 10 bases lay in between. The receptor was derived from a man aged 45-65 years with Graves' ophthalmopathy. The specimen sequenced was blood. The chain couples TRBV6-2 or TRBV6-3 to TRBJ1-5; D possibly corresponds to TRBD1 (5 bases). The CDR3 loop is CASSPDNGNQPQHF. The CDR3 DNA sequence: TGTGCCAGCAGTCCGGACAATGGCAATCAGCCCCAGCATTTT.